This T cell receptor beta chain was recorded in a study of T-cell memory formation after mild COVID-19. Overall study findings and caveats: The pre-infection memory compartment contained some responding clones, suggesting cross-reactive memory joined.

On this clonotype: What it binds is unknown.

MiXCR was run by TCRdb on the 5' RACE reads, yielding one entry per CDR3 protein. The repertoire has roughly 580,000 distinct CDR3 sequences, 18% of them found once; the top ten carry approximately 12%. With 3 bases removed from V and 1 base from J, the gap between germline ends came to 16 bases. Germline CDR1 is SGHDN and CDR2 is FVKESK. There are 16 residues in the CDR3. This clonotype originated in an adult woman who had mild COVID-19 (a few samples of this study predate the infection). Cell type and time point are not known. This rearrangement joins TRBV14 to TRBJ2-7; a weak D match, TRBD1 (6 bases). Sequencing was performed on PBMCs or a T cell subset sorted from them (not recorded which). CDR3 nucleotides: TGTGCCAGCAGCCAGGGAGCACAGGGATATTCCTACGAGCAGTACTTC. Its translation is CASSQGAQGYSYEQYF.